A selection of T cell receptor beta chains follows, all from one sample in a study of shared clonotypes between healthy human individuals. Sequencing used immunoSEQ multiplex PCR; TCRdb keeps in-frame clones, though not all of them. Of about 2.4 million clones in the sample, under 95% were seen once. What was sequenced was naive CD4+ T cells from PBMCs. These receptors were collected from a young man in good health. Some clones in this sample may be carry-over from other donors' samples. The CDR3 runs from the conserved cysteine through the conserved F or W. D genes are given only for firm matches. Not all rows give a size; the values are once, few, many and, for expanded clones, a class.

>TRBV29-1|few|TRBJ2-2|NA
CSVVPFGQNTGELFF
TGCAGCGTGGTGCCGTTTGGGCAGAACACCGGGGAGCTGTTTTTT
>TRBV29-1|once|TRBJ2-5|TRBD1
CSVEQGTGVETQYF
TGCAGCGTTGAACAAGGGACAGGGGTGGAGACCCAGTACTTC
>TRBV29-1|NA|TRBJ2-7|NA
CSVGRSSYEQYF
TGCAGCGTAGGGCGTAGCTCCTACGAGCAGTACTTC
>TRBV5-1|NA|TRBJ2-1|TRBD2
CASSVMAGGLAHNEQFF
TGCGCCAGCAGCGTTATGGCGGGAGGGCTGGCCCACAATGAGCAGTTCTTC
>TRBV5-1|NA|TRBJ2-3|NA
CASSLEATSTDTQYF
TGCGCCAGCAGCTTGGAGGCGACAAGCACAGATACGCAGTATTTT
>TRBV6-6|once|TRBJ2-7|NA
CASSRPNPMVSYEQYF
TGTGCCAGCAGTCGGCCCAATCCTATGGTGTCATACGAGCAGTACTTC
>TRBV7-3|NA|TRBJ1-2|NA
CASSPAPGLGAGYTF
TGTGCCAGCAGCCCCGCCCCAGGGTTGGGGGCTGGCTACACCTTC
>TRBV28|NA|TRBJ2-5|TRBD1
CASSHLRQGGSQETQYF
TGTGCCAGCAGCCACCTAAGACAGGGGGGGTCCCAAGAGACCCAGTACTTC
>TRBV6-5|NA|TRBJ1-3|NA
CASSSGYNSGNTIYF
TGTGCCAGCAGCTCCGGATACAACTCTGGAAACACCATATATTTT
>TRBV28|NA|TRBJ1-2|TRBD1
CASTVRTGSNYGYTF
TGTGCCAGCACGGTACGGACAGGCTCTAACTATGGCTACACCTTC
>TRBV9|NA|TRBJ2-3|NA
CASSVDQGRSTDTQYF
TGTGCCAGCAGCGTAGACCAGGGTAGAAGCACAGATACGCAGTATTTT
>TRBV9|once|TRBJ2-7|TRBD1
CASSALKARTGPGPGGDEQYF
TGTGCCAGCAGCGCACTGAAGGCCCGGACAGGGCCGGGACCAGGGGGTGACGAGCAGTACTTC
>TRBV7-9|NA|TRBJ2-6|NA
CARAPTGANVLTF
TGTGCCAGGGCACCGACTGGGGCCAACGTCCTGACTTTC
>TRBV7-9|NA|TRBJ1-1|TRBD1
CASSISGTEGEAFF
TGTGCCAGCAGCATATCCGGGACAGAGGGTGAAGCTTTCTTT
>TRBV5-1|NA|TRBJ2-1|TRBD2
CASSLDGVAGRDEQFF
TGCGCCAGCAGCTTGGACGGAGTAGCGGGAAGGGATGAGCAGTTCTTC
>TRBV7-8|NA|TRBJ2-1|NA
CASSPHASGEQFF
TGTGCCAGCAGCCCCCACGCCTCAGGTGAGCAGTTCTTC
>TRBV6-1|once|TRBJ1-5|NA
CASNWVSRANQPQHF
TGTGCCAGCAACTGGGTCTCGAGGGCCAATCAGCCCCAGCATTTT
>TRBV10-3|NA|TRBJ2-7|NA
CATSTGDPYEQYF
TGTGCCACCAGCACAGGAGATCCCTACGAGCAGTACTTC
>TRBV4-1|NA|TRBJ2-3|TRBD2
CASSHGAGSPGDTQYF
TGCGCCAGCAGCCATGGAGCGGGATCCCCCGGGGATACGCAGTATTTT
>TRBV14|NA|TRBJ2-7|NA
CASTPDAYEQYF
TGTGCCAGCACCCCGGACGCCTACGAGCAGTACTTC
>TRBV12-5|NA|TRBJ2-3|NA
CASGSDRSTDTQYF
TGTGCTAGTGGTTCGGACAGAAGCACAGATACGCAGTATTTT
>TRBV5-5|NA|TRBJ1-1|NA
CASSEYTEAFF
TGTGCCAGCAGCGAATACACTGAAGCTTTCTTT
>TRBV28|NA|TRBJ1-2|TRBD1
CASSFSGGGGAGYTF
TGTGCCAGCAGTTTTTCAGGGGGCGGGGGCGCTGGCTACACCTTC
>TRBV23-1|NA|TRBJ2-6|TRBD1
CASSHVHSDRGTEESGANVLTF
TGCGCCAGCAGTCACGTCCACTCCGACAGGGGGACAGAGGAATCTGGGGCCAACGTCCTGACTTTC
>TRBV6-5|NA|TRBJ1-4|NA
CASRRQINEKLFF
TGTGCCAGCAGGAGACAGATTAATGAAAAACTGTTTTTT
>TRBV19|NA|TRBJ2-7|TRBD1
CASGQDSHEQYF
TGTGCCAGTGGACAGGATAGCCACGAGCAGTACTTC
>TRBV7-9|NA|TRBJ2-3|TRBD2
CASSFTTSGGVDTQYF
TGTGCCAGCAGCTTCACAACTAGCGGGGGAGTAGATACGCAGTATTTT
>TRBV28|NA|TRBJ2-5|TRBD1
CASSYWTGGDGETQYF
TGTGCCAGCAGCTATTGGACAGGGGGCGACGGAGAGACCCAGTACTTC
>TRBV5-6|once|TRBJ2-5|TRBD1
CASSLDRGVKETQYF
TGTGCCAGCAGCCTGGACAGGGGAGTGAAGGAGACCCAGTACTTC
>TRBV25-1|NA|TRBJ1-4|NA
CASSELRQLFF
TGTGCCAGCAGCGAACTTAGGCAACTGTTTTTT
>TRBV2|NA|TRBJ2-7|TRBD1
CASSPGTGDDEQYF
TGTGCCAGCAGTCCCGGGACAGGGGATGACGAGCAGTACTTC